This T cell receptor (beta chain) comes out of a study of identical twins. TCRdb used MiXCR to reprocess the 5' RACE reads, holding one entry per CDR3 protein. The sample shows approximately 500,000 distinct CDR3 sequences, 20% to 25% of them seen only once. Trimming pared 1 base from V and 8 bases from J, leaving 8 bases between. The length of the CDR3 is 12 residues. Germline CDR1 and CDR2: SGHAT and FQNNGV. These data also featured in a second study, about T cells expressing NK-cell markers.

Sequences were obtained from CD4+ T cells sorted from blood. This TCR was recovered from a woman aged 18-30 years in good health. This chain uses TRBV11-2 with TRBJ1-2, with D unclear. The CDR3 coding sequence is TGTGCCAGCAGCTTAGCTGCCAGGGGCTACACCTTC. Protein: CASSLAARGYTF.